This TCR beta chain was found in a study of shared clonotypes between healthy human individuals. Study-level results: An anticipated effect of sequencing depth on clonotype sharing among donors was recognized. All-four-donor shared clonotypes had higher generation probabilities than non-shared clonotypes did.

The naive CD8 population came from CD45RO-negative cells selected for CCR7, without terminally differentiated effector memory CD45RA+ cells. Comment on this clone: Its antigen is not known.

The germline V gene encodes CDR1 SGDLS and CDR2 YYNGEE. After removal of 3 bases from V and 6 bases from J, the junction contained 6 bases not matched to a gene. The CDR3 consists of 15 residues. The data were produced by immunoSEQ multiplex PCR, yet TCRdb's version contains in-frame clones alone and is incomplete. This table has about 2.2 million clones, roughly 93% appearing once. The specimen sequenced was naive CD8+ T cells from PBMCs. This sequence was found in a man aged 18 to 35 in good health. Some clones in this sample may be carry-over from other donors' samples. The chain combines TRBV9 with TRBJ2-3; 11 nucleotides line up with TRBD1. CDR3 residues: CASSADRGHTDTQYF. CDR3 coding DNA: TGTGCCAGCAGCGCGGACAGGGGGCATACGGATACGCAGTATTTT.